This T cell receptor beta chain was obtained from a study of cytomegalovirus exposure and HLA in healthy donors. TCRdb keeps only in-frame clones here, not all; method: immunoSEQ multiplex PCR. Found here are 150,000 to 200,000 clones, about 96% of them singletons; the top ten hold approximately 1%. The CDR3 covers 17 residues. The receptor was isolated from a woman in her late teens or twenties in good health and CMV-seronegative. Sequencing was carried out using PBMCs. The V call is TRBV7-5, the J call TRBJ1-2. TRBV7-5 is listed as a pseudogene. CDR3 amino acids: CARSLSDCRREGYGYTF. CDR3 coding DNA: TGTGCCAGAAGCTTATCGGACTGCCGTAGGGAGGGCTATGGCTACACCTTC.